This T cell receptor (beta chain) was recovered during a study of blood T cell repertoires in COVID-19 (TCRdb year 2020). About the investigation overall: Samples covering the acute and convalescent phases of COVID-19 were provided by collaborators in the United States, Italy and Spain. The material from the prospective study consisted of cDNA or gDNA derived from T cells, B-cell-depleted T cells, or PBMCs. Subjects who had been exposed to COVID-19, were actively infected with it, or had recovered from it provided the deeply sampled blood TCRbeta repertoires that made up the dataset. The repertoires were made available in a free public database intended to serve as a resource for research on the immune response to SARS-CoV-2. The samples were drawn from the first 160 participants of the ongoing ImmuneRACE study and from 1,254 subjects provided by 6 global collaborators. The sample metadata nearly always contained a de-identified subject ID, COVID-19 status, age in years and sex. HLA class I and class II types, where available, came from metadata supplied by the sample provider rather than from assay-based typing.

V is reduced by 2 bases and J by 3 bases, leaving a spacing of 7 bases between them. The germline V gene yields MDHEN for CDR1 and SYDVKM for CDR2. Inclusive of the bounding cysteine and phenylalanine, the CDR3 is 13 residues long. Of the read, only the CDR3 DNA is kept; its 39 bases are in frame from base 1. The collaborating institutions used their own protocols to collect whole blood in K2EDTA tubes. For TCRbeta analysis, collaborators shipped samples in one of three forms: frozen whole blood, isolated PBMCs, or DNA extracted from either of those sample types. Details on this clone: The target of this receptor is not known. Within one base of it there is no much larger clone, and no base qualities were kept.

General conclusions and limits of the study: The amount of clinical and demographic metadata varied by source and participant and was provided uncurated.

The immunoSEQ Assay, a bias-controlled multiplex PCR, was used to amplify TCRbeta CDR3 regions from genomic DNA. The published analysis was carried out like this. The number of nucleated cells in each sample was estimated from the amplification of reference gene primers within the assay. To quantify the absolute abundance of each unique TCRbeta CDR3 rearrangement, sequence reads were collapsed and filtered. For each sample, productive Simpson clonality was calculated by taking the square root of Simpson's diversity index across productive rearrangements. In its TCRdb copy, this immuneACCESS table keeps in-frame sequences only and misses some clones. Where compared with another copy, unresolved V genes explain less than half of these, and the others have no known cause. The V and J calls and clone size were taken over from that table, and D and trimming were inferred from the DNA. For this sample the table gives about 68,000 clones, of which 86% were detected only once. Approximately 1.5% of the sample comes from the top ten.

The TCR originated in an older woman with acute or convalescent COVID-19. The chain employs TRBV28 and TRBJ2-5; there is no confident call for the D gene. Sequencing was performed on peripheral blood. The CDR3 protein is CASSLADEETQYF. DNA sequence: TGTGCCAGCAGTTTAGCAGATGAAGAGACCCAGTACTTC.